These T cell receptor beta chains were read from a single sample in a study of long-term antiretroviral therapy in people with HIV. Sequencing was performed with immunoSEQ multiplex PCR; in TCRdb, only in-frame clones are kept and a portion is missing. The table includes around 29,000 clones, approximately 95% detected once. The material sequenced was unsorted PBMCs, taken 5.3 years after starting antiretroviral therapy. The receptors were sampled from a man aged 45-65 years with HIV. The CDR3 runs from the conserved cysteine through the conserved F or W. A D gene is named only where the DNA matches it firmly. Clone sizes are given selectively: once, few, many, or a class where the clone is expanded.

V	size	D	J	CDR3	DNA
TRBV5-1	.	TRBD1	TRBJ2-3	CASSLDRGTDTQYF	TGCGCCAGCAGCTTGGACAGGGGGACAGATACGCAGTATTTT
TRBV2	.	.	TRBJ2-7	CASSENKDEQYF	TGTGCCAGCAGTGAAAACAAGGACGAGCAGTACTTC
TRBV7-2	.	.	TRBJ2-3	CASSLDAGRADTQYF	TGTGCCAGCAGCTTAGACGCGGGGCGGGCAGATACGCAGTATTTT
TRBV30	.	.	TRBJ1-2	CAWSVAGIGYGYTF	TGTGCCTGGAGTGTAGCGGGAATCGGCTATGGCTACACCTTC
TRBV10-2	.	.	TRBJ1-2	CASSESLGDGYTF	TGCGCCAGCAGTGAGTCCTTAGGGGATGGCTACACCTTC
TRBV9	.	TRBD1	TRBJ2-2	CASSVGAGGGYTGELFF	TGTGCCAGCAGCGTAGGGGCAGGGGGTGGTTACACCGGGGAGCTGTTTTTT
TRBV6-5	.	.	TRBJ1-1	CASSYGFGGTEAFF	TGTGCCAGCAGTTACGGATTCGGCGGCACTGAAGCTTTCTTT
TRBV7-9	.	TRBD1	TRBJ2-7	CASSQMIRDRGQEQYF	TGTGCCAGCAGCCAAATGATCCGGGACAGGGGGCAAGAGCAGTACTTC
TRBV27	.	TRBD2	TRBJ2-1	CATRGLAGYNEQFF	TGTGCCACCAGGGGACTAGCGGGGTACAATGAGCAGTTCTTC
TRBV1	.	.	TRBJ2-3	CTSSQPTHTDTQYF	TGCACCAGCAGCCAACCAACACACACAGATACGCAGTATTTT
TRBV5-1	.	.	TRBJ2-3	CASSWGLGTDTQYF	TGCGCCAGCAGCTGGGGGCTTGGGACAGATACGCAGTATTTT
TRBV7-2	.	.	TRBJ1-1	CASSLSFRDTEAFF	TGTGCCAGCAGCTTAAGTTTCAGGGACACTGAAGCTTTCTTT
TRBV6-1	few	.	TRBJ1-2	CASSEDSGTFYGYTF	TGTGCCAGCAGTGAAGATTCTGGGACATTCTATGGCTACACCTTC
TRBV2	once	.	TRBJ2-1	CASSEQVRMNNEQFF	TGTGCCAGCAGTGAGCAGGTGAGGATGAACAATGAGCAGTTCTTC
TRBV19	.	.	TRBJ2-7	CASSIVGDSYEQYF	TGTGCCAGTAGTATTGTGGGGGACTCCTACGAGCAGTACTTC
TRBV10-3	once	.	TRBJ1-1	CAISRESTEAFF	TGTGCCATCTCCAGGGAAAGCACTGAAGCTTTCTTT
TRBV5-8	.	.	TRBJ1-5	CASSGTSRNQPQHF	TGTGCCAGCAGCGGGACATCGAGAAATCAGCCCCAGCATTTT
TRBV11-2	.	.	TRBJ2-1	CASSGQYNEQFF	TGTGCCAGCAGCGGACAGTACAATGAGCAGTTCTTC
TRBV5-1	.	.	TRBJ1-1	CASSLLTANTEAFF	TGCGCCAGCAGCTTGTTAACAGCGAACACTGAAGCTTTCTTT
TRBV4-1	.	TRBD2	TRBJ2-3	CASSQVGTSGGEDTQYF	TGCGCCAGCAGCCAAGTTGGGACTAGCGGGGGGGAAGATACGCAGTATTTT
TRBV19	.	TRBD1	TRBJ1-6	CASSEGTGNSPLHF	TGTGCCAGTAGCGAAGGGACAGGCAATTCACCCCTCCACTTT
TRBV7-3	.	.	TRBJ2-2	CASSFQTDVGGELFF	TGTGCCAGCAGCTTCCAGACTGACGTTGGCGGGGAGCTGTTTTTT
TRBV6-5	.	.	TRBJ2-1	CASSPLERDHNEQFF	TGTGCCAGCAGTCCCCTCGAAAGGGATCACAATGAGCAGTTCTTC
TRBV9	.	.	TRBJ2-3	CASSAGFGGLTDTQYF	TGTGCCAGCAGCGCCGGTTTCGGGGGCCTCACAGATACGCAGTATTTT
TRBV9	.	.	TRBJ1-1	CASSVDPLNTEAFF	TGTGCCAGCAGCGTAGACCCTTTGAACACTGAAGCTTTCTTT
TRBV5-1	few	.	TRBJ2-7	CASSLGAGYEQYF	TGCGCCAGCAGCTTGGGAGCTGGATACGAGCAGTACTTC
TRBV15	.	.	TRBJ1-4	CATTPGGSNEKLFF	TGTGCCACCACCCCCGGGGGGAGCAATGAAAAACTGTTTTTT
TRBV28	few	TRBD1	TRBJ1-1	CASSLVQGANPLEAFF	TGTGCCAGCAGTTTAGTACAGGGGGCGAATCCTCTTGAAGCTTTCTTT
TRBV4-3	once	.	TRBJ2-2	CASSQVAGRNTGELFF	TGCGCCAGCAGCCAAGTCGCGGGGCGGAACACCGGGGAGCTGTTTTTT
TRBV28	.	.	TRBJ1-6	CASSIQNSPLHF	TGTGCCAGCAGTATACAGAATTCACCCCTCCACTTT
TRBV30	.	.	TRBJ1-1	CAWSVPQGSNTEAFF	TGTGCCTGGAGTGTACCCCAGGGTTCGAACACTGAAGCTTTCTTT
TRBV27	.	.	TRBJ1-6	CASRAGKSPLHF	TGTGCCAGCAGGGCAGGGAAGTCACCCCTCCACTTT
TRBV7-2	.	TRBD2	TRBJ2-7	CASSPLAVGAYEQYF	TGTGCCAGCAGCCCACTAGCGGTGGGGGCCTACGAGCAGTACTTC
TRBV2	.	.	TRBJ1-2	CASSTDINYGYTF	TGTGCCAGCAGCACCGACATCAACTATGGCTACACCTTC
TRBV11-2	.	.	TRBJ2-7	CASSLTAPTYEQYF	TGTGCCAGCAGCCTTACAGCCCCCACCTACGAGCAGTACTTC
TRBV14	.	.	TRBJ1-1	CASSHPRGLLTEAFF	TGTGCCAGCAGCCACCCCCGCGGGCTTCTCACTGAAGCTTTCTTT
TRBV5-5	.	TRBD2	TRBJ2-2	CASSLEAGGRVGELFF	TGTGCCAGCAGCTTGGAAGCGGGGGGCCGGGTCGGGGAGCTGTTTTTT
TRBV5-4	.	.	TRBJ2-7	CASSFQTGRNEQYF	TGTGCCAGCAGCTTCCAGACAGGGAGGAACGAGCAGTACTTC
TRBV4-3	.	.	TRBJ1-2	CASSDGSRGKSNGYTF	TGCGCCAGCAGCGACGGGTCCCGGGGAAAATCGAATGGCTACACCTTC
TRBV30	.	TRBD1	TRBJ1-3	CAWSVTGAGNTIYF	TGTGCCTGGAGTGTTACAGGGGCTGGAAACACCATATATTTT
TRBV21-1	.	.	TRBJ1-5	CASSNSRDGLHQPQHF	TGTGCCAGCAGCAATTCCCGGGACGGACTCCATCAGCCCCAGCATTTT
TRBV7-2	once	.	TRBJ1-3	CASSLREYGGNTIYF	TGTGCCAGCAGCTTACGGGAGTATGGTGGAAACACCATATATTTT
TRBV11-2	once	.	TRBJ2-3	CASSFPGAPTADTQYF	TGTGCCAGCAGTTTCCCCGGTGCCCCGACGGCAGATACGCAGTATTTT
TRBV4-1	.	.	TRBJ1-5	CASSQGGQPQHF	TGCGCCAGCAGCCAAGGGGGGCAGCCCCAGCATTTT
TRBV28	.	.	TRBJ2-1	CASRGRSYYNEQFF	TGTGCCAGCAGGGGTCGGTCATACTACAATGAGCAGTTCTTC
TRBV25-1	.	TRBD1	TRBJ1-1	CASSAQGQREAFF	TGTGCCAGCAGTGCCCAGGGACAGAGGGAAGCTTTCTTT
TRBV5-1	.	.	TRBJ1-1	CASSPTGSMNTEAFF	TGCGCCAGCAGCCCAACAGGGAGCATGAACACTGAAGCTTTCTTT
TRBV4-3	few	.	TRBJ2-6	CASSPKLEYGANVLTF	TGCGCCAGCAGCCCGAAACTAGAATATGGGGCCAACGTCCTGACTTTC
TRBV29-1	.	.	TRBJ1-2	CSVERTHYGYTF	TGCAGCGTTGAAAGGACCCACTATGGCTACACCTTC
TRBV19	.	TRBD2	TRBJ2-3	CASRSLAGVGTDTQYF	TGTGCCAGTAGGAGCCTAGCGGGGGTCGGCACAGATACGCAGTATTTT
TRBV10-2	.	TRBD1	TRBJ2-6	CASSERTGISSGANVLTF	TGCGCCAGCAGTGAACGGACAGGCATCAGCTCTGGGGCCAACGTCCTGACTTTC
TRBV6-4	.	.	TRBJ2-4	CANPGAGALKNIQYF	TGTGCCAACCCGGGGGCGGGGGCCCTCAAAAACATTCAGTACTTC
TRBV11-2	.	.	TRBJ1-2	CASSLEAGRADGYTF	TGTGCCAGCAGCTTAGAAGCGGGCAGGGCTGATGGCTACACCTTC